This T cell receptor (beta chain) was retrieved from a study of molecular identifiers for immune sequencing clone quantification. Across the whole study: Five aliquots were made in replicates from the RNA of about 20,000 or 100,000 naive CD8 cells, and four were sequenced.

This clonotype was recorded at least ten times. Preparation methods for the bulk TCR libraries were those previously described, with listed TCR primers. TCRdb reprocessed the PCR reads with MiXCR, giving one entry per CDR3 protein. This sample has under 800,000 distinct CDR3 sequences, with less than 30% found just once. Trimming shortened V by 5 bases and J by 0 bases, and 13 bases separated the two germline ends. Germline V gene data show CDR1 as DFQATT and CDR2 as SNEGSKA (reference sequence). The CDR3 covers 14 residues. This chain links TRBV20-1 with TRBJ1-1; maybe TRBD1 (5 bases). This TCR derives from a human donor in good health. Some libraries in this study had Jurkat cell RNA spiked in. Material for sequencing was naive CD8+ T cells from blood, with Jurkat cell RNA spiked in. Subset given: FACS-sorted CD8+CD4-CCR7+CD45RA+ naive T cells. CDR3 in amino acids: CSASQTVLNTEAFF. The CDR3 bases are TGCAGTGCTTCCCAGACAGTTTTGAACACTGAAGCTTTCTTT.